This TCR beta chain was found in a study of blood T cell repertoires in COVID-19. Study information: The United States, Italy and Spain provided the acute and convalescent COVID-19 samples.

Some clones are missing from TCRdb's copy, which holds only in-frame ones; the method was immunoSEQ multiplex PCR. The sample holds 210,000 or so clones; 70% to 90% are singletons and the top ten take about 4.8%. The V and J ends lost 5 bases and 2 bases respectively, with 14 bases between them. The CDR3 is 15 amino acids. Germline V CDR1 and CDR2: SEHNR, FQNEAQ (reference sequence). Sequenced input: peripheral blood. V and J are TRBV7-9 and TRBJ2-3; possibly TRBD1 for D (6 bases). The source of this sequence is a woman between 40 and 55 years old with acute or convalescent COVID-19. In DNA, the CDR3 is TGTGCCAGCAGCGCCCCAGGACAGCTCACAGATACGCAGTATTTT. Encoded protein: CASSAPGQLTDTQYF.